What follows are 23 T cell receptor beta chains derived from one specimen sequenced in a study of T cell responses to AZD1222 COVID-19 vaccine. The protocol was immunoSEQ multiplex PCR, while the TCRdb copy is restricted to in-frame clones and leaves out a portion. Of 120,000 or so clones listed, roughly 90% are singletons. Specimen: peripheral blood, collected on day 0 of AZD1222 vaccination. The receptors shown here come from an adult in good health.

The chain employs TRBV10-3 and TRBJ1-2; 9 bases map to TRBD1. The CDR3 has 17 residues. The V and J ends lost 0 bases and 3 bases, in that order; junction bases with no gene match: 8. Germline V lookup: CDR1 ENHRY, CDR2 SYGVKD. CDR3 sequence reads: CAISESGDRVVDYGYTF. The CDR3 DNA is TGTGCCATCAGTGAGTCCGGGGACAGGGTGGTTGACTATGGCTACACCTTC.

J is TRBJ2-7 and V is TRBV7-9; weak D call: TRBD1 (6 bases). CDR3 length equals 13 residues. From germline, CDR1 is SEHNR and CDR2 FQNEAQ (reference sequence). V was trimmed by 5 bases and J by 6 bases, leaving 14 bases between them. Here the CDR3 reads CASSPDSPTEQYF. The CDR3 bases are TGTGCCAGCAGCCCGGACAGTCCAACCGAGCAGTACTTC.

This chain joins TRBV28 and TRBJ1-4, with D perhaps TRBD1 (5 bases). Germline V gene sequence: CDR1 MDHEN, CDR2 SYDVKM. V was trimmed by 4 bases and J by 8 bases, leaving 23 bases between them. The CDR3 has 17 amino acids. CDR3 DNA: TGTGCCAGCAGTTCCCGACGGGAGGCCGGAGGACAAGAAAAACTGTTTTTT. It yields the protein CASSSRREAGGQEKLFF.

The chain couples TRBV6-5 to TRBJ1-2, with a possible D match to TRBD1 (5 bases). Per the germline V gene, CDR1 is MNHEY and CDR2 is SVGAGI. Trimming stripped 5 bases from V and 3 bases from J, with 13 bases between. The CDR3 loop spans 14 amino acids. CDR3 region: CASSLVKGDYGYTF. In DNA form, the CDR3 reads TGTGCCAGCAGTCTCGTCAAAGGGGACTATGGCTACACCTTC.

This chain joins TRBV9 and TRBJ1-1, with 9 bases matching TRBD1. This CDR3 spans 15 amino acids. Germline lookup yields CDR1 SGDLS and CDR2 YYNGEE. After removal of 0 bases from V and 11 bases from J, the junction contained 11 bases not matched to a gene. The CDR3 sequence: CASSVGLGQGQAAFF. DNA of the CDR3: TGTGCCAGCAGCGTAGGCCTGGGACAGGGACAGGCGGCTTTCTTT.

The CDR3 loop reads CATSWGASTDTQYF. CDR3 sequence (DNA): TGTGCCACCAGCTGGGGGGCTAGCACAGATACGCAGTATTTT. This rearrangement joins TRBV24-1 to TRBJ2-3; either TRBD1 or TRBD2 may fit D (6 bases each). CDR3 length: 14 amino acids. V was cut by 7 bases and J by 0 bases, with 10 bases left in between. Germline values: CDR1 KGHDR, CDR2 SFDVKD.

The chain links TRBV3-1 (or the pseudogene TRBV3-2) to TRBJ1-4; D unresolved. In germline, CDR1 is LGHDT, CDR2 YNNKEL (reference sequence). The V end was cut by 4 bases, the J end by 4 bases, with 7 bases between. CDR3 length: 13 residues. In nucleotides, the CDR3 is TGTGCCAGCAGCCTTGGGGTTAATGAAAAACTGTTTTTT. This translates into CASSLGVNEKLFF.

The rearrangement uses TRBV2 and TRBJ1-1, with D possibly being TRBD1 (5 bases). V lost 2 bases and J 12 bases, leaving 7 bases between the germline ends. CDR1 is SNHLY and CDR2 is FYNNEI in the germline V gene. The CDR3 loop spans 10 amino acids. The CDR3 bases are TGTGCCAGCAGTGAAAGGGGATCTTTCTTT. Protein: CASSERGSFF.

The V call is TRBV5-1, the J call TRBJ1-5, with TRBD1 matching 8 bases. Unmatched junction bases numbered 2, after V lost 4 bases and J lost 2 bases. Germline CDR1 and CDR2: SGHRS and YFSETQ. The CDR3 covers 14 residues. CDR3 protein: CASSQQGGNQPQHF. CDR3 nucleotides: TGCGCCAGCAGCCAACAGGGGGGCAATCAGCCCCAGCATTTT.

This clone was seen just once. This rearrangement joins TRBV4-1 to TRBJ2-4; TRBD2 agrees at 7 bases. The CDR3 is 17 amino acids. V was clipped by 4 bases and J by 0 bases; unmatched bases: 9. In germline, CDR1 is MGHRA, CDR2 YSYEKL. The DNA of the CDR3 is TGCGCCAGCAGCCCGTCACTAGCGCTTCTAGCCAAAAACATTCAGTACTTC. It specifies CASSPSLALLAKNIQYF.

This sequence joins TRBV5-4 and TRBJ1-1; D remains ambiguous. Trimming took 4 bases from V and 7 from J, leaving 11 bases between them. The CDR3 totals 12 residues. The germline gives CDR1 SGHNT, CDR2 YYREEE (reference sequence). CDR3 sequence: CASSQHSGEAFF. DNA for the CDR3: TGTGCCAGCAGCCAACACTCAGGTGAAGCTTTCTTT.

This clone was recorded once. This chain uses TRBV3-1 (or the pseudogene TRBV3-2) with TRBJ2-7; 8 bases match TRBD1. V was pared by 2 bases and J by 7 bases, with 7 bases of the junction left unmatched. The V gene's germline CDR1 is LGHDT and CDR2 YNNKEL (reference sequence). The CDR3 runs to 14 residues. Here the CDR3 reads CASSQTDRGGEQYF. The CDR3 nucleotides are TGTGCCAGCAGCCAAACCGACAGGGGCGGGGAGCAGTACTTC.

This rearrangement joins TRBV19 to TRBJ2-1; a weak D match, TRBD2 (5 bases). This CDR3 has 15 amino acids. Trimming left V 3 bases short and J 0 bases short, with 9 bases between. Germline CDR1 LNHDA, CDR2 SQIVND (reference sequence). This chain's CDR3 is CASSIYSGSYNEQFF. The CDR3 nucleotides are TGTGCCAGTAGTATTTACAGCGGCTCCTACAATGAGCAGTTCTTC. The full variable domain, with the rest looked up from reference TRBV19 and TRBJ2-1, is DGGITQSPKYLFRKEGQNVTLSCEQNLNHDAMYWYRQDPGQGLRLIYYSQIVNDFQKGDIAEGYSVSREKKESFPLTVTSAQKNPTAFYLCASSIYSGSYNEQFFGPGTRLTVL.

This clone has only a few counts. The chain employs TRBV4-2 and TRBJ2-7, with 13 nucleotides matching TRBD2. The CDR3 spans 16 residues. V shed 2 bases, J shed 4 bases, and the junction held 5 bases outside the gene matches. CDR1 and CDR2 from the germline V gene are LGHNA and YNFKEQ. CDR3 nucleotides: TGTGCCAGCAGCCAAACTAGCGGGAGGGCCACTTACGAGCAGTACTTC. Amino acids: CASSQTSGRATYEQYF.

J is TRBJ2-1 and V is TRBV19; D gene ambiguous. There are 17 residues in the CDR3. Trimming removed 0 bases from V and 0 bases from J, with 12 bases in between. The germline gives CDR1 LNHDA, CDR2 SQIVND (reference sequence). The CDR3 sequence: CASSIDLPHPSYNEQFF. The CDR3 coding sequence is TGTGCCAGTAGTATAGATCTTCCACACCCCTCCTACAATGAGCAGTTCTTC.

The genes are TRBV30 and TRBJ1-2; TRBD1 matches 10 bases. The CDR3 is 14 residues long. Trimming took 2 bases from V and 8 from J; bases not matched to a gene: 8. Germline CDR1 and CDR2: GTSNPN and SVGIG (reference sequence). CDR3 protein: CAWSRDRGTVGYTF. The CDR3 region has the DNA TGTGCCTGGAGTCGGGACAGGGGAACGGTCGGCTACACCTTC.

V usage is TRBV4-1 and J usage is TRBJ1-2; D perhaps matches TRBD1 (5 bases). V was pared by 1 base and J by 2 bases, with 11 bases between. The CDR3 covers 15 residues. CDR1 is MGHRA and CDR2 is YSYEKL in the germline V gene. For the CDR3, the DNA is TGCGCCAGCAGCCAAGGGGGGAACGGAAACTATGGCTACACCTTC. Translating it yields CASSQGGNGNYGYTF.

The chain couples TRBV5-1 to TRBJ2-7; 7 bases map to TRBD1. V was clipped by 0 bases and J by 4 bases; unmatched bases: 10. Germline-derived CDR1 and CDR2 are SGHRS and YFSETQ. The CDR3 contains 16 residues. The CDR3 region has the DNA TGCGCCAGCAGCTTGGAGACAGGGAACCCATCGTACGAGCAGTACTTC. Its translation: CASSLETGNPSYEQYF. The full variable domain, with the rest looked up from reference TRBV5-1 and TRBJ2-7, is KAGVTQTPRYLIKTRGQQVTLSCSPISGHRSVSWYQQTPGQGLQFLFEYFSETQRNKGNFPGRFSGRQFSNSRSEMNVSTLELGDSALYLCASSLETGNPSYEQYFGPGTRLTVT.

The chain combines TRBV30 with TRBJ1-5; 8 positions match TRBD1. This CDR3 has 16 residues. Per germline, CDR1 GTSNPN and CDR2 SVGIG (reference sequence). Trimming at V came to 2 bases and at J to 4 bases, leaving 10 bases not matched to a gene. The CDR3 DNA is TGTGCCTGGAGTCTTGGGACAGGCCTTTCGAATCAGCCCCAGCATTTT. Amino acid sequence: CAWSLGTGLSNQPQHF.

The chain carries TRBV27 and TRBJ1-1, with D unclear. CDR1 is MNHEY, CDR2 SMNVEV, per germline (reference sequence). The CDR3 runs to 14 residues. V was cut by 2 bases and J by 6 bases, with 13 bases left in between. CDR3 residues: CASSLIHGRSEAFF. DNA for the CDR3: TGTGCCAGCAGTTTAATACATGGGAGGTCTGAAGCTTTCTTT.

This chain links TRBV12-5 with TRBJ2-7; D remains unclear. With 1 base removed from V and 6 bases from J, the gap between germline ends came to 7 bases. This CDR3 has 12 residues. Germline CDR1 is LGHNT and CDR2 is FRNRAP. CDR3 nucleotide sequence: TGTGCTAGTGGTTTGGGGGTAGGCGAGCAGTACTTC. Protein product: CASGLGVGEQYF.

About this clone: Other DNA variants within this sample encode the same CDR3. The chain uses TRBV6-2 or TRBV6-3 and TRBJ1-1; D not resolved. The CDR3 is made up of 11 amino acids. CDR1 is MNHEY and CDR2 is SVGEGT in the germline V gene. V was shortened by 4 bases and J by 3 bases, with 3 bases between the two germline ends. CDR3 amino acids: CASSSYTEAFF. The CDR3 region has the DNA TGTGCCAGCAGTTCTTACACTGAAGCTTTCTTT.

V usage is TRBV12-3 or TRBV12-4 and J usage is TRBJ2-2; no reliable D call. The length of the CDR3 is 11 residues. V was trimmed by 3 bases and J by 7 bases, leaving 3 bases between them. In nucleotides, the CDR3 is TGTGCCAGCAGTTTTGTCGGGGAGCTGTTTTTT. This translates into CASSFVGELFF.